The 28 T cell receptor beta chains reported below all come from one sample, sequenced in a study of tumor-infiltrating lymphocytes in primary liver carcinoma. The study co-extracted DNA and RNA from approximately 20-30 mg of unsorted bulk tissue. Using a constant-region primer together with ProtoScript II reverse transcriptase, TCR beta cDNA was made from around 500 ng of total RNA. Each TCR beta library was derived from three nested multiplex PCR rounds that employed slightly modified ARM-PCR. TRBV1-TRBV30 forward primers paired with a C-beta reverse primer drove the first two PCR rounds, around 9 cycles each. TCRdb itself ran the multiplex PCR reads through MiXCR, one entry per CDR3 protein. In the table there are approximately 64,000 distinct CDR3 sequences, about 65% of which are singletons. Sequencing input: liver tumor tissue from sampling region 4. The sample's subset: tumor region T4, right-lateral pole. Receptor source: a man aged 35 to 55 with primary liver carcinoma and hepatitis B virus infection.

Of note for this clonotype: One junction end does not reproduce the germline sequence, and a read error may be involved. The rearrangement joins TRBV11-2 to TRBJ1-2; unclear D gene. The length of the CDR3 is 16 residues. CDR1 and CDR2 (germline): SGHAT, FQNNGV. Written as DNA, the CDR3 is TGTGCCAACAGCTTAGATTCTGTAGTCTATTCTCGAGGCTACACCTTC. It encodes CANSLDSVVYSRGYTF.

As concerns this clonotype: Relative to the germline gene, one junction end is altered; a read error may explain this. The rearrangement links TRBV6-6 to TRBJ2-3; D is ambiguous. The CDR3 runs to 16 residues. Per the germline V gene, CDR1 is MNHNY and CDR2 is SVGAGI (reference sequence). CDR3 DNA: TGTGCCAGCAGTCCCATCACGGGTGGAGTCACCGTTACGCAATATTTT. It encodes CASSPITGGVTVTQYF.

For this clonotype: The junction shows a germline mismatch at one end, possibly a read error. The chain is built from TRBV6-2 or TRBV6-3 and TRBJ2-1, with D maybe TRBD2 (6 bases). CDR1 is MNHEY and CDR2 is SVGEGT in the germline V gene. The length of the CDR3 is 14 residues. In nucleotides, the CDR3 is TGTGCCAACAGTACAAGGACTATCGGTGAAGAGCAGTTCTTC. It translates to CANSTRTIGEEQFF.

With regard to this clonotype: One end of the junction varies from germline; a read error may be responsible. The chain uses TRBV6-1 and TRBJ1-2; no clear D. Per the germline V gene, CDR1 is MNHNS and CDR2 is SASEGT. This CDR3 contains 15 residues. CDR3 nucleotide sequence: TGTGCCAGCGGTGAAGACCGACCAGCTAACTATGGCTACATCTTC. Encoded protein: CASGEDRPANYGYIF.

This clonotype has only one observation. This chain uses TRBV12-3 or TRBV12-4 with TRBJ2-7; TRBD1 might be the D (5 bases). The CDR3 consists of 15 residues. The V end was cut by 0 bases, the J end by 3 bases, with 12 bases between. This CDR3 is CASSLAVGVDYEQYF. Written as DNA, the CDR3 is TGTGCCAGCAGTTTAGCTGTAGGGGTTGACTACGAGCAGTACTTC.

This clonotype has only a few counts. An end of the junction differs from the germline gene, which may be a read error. The CDR3 DNA reads TGTGCCAGCAGTTGGACAGGGAAAGGGACCCTGTACTTC. Translation: CASSWTGKGTLYF. This chain connects TRBV6-5 to TRBJ2-5; 8 bases are shared with TRBD1. The V gene's germline CDR1 is MNHEY and CDR2 SVGAGI. The CDR3 totals 13 residues.

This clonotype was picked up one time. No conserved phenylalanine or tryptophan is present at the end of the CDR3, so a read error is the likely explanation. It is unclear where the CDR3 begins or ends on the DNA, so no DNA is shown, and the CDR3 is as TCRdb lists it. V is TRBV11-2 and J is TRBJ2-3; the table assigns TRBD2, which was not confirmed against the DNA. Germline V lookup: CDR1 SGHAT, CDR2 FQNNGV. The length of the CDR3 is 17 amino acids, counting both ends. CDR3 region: CTSSYQLTGGVPDTQFL.

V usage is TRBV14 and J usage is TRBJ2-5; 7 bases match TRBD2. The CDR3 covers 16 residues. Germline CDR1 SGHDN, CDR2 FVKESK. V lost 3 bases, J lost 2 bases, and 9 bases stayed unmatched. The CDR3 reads CASSHRGGSPQETQYF. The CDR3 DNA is TGTGCCAGCAGCCATAGGGGCGGGAGCCCACAAGAGACCCAGTACTTC.

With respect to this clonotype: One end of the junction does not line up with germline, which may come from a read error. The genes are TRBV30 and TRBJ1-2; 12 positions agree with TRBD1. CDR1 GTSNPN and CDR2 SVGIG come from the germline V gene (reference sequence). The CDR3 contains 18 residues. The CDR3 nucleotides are TGTGTCTGGAGGACCCCCGGGACAGGGGGCATCGTAGGGTATGGCTACACCTTC. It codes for CVWRTPGTGGIVGYGYTF.

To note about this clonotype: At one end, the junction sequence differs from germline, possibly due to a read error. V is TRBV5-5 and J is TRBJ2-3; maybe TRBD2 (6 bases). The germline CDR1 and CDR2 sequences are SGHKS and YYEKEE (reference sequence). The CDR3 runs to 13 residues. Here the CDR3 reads CANSPRGGNAQYF. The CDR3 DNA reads TGTGCCAACAGCCCGAGAGGAGGGAACGCGCAGTATTTT.

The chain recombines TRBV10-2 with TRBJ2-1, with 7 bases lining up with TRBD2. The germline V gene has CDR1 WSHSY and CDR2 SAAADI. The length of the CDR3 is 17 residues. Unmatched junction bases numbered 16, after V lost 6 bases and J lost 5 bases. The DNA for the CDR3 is TGCGCCAGCAGCGATCTAGTGGGAGGGAGGTTCCACAATGAGCAGTTCTTC. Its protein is CASSDLVGGRFHNEQFF.

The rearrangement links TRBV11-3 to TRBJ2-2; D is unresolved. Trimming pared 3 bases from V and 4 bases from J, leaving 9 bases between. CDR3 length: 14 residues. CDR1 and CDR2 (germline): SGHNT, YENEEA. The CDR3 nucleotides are TGTGCCAGCAGCTTTGGTCTAGGCACCGGGGAGCTGTTTTTT. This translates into CASSFGLGTGELFF.

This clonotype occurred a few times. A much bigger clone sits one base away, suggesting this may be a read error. The CDR3 DNA sequence: TGCAGCGTGGGGACAGGCGTGACTGAAGCTTTCTTT. This codes for CSVGTGVTEAFF. The chain is built from TRBV29-1 and TRBJ1-1; 8 bases are a match to TRBD1. CDR3 length equals 12 residues. The V segment lost 6 bases and the J segment 5 bases; nucleotides outside the gene matches: 5. The V gene's germline CDR1 is SQVTM and CDR2 ANQGSEA.

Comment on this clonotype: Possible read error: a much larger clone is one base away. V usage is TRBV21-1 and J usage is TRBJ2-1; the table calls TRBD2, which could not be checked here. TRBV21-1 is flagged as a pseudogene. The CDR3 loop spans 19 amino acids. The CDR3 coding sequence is TGTGTCAGCAGACTCGCGGGACTAGCGCTATCCCCAATCTGCAATGAGCAGTTCTTC. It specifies CVSRLAGLALSPICNEQFF.

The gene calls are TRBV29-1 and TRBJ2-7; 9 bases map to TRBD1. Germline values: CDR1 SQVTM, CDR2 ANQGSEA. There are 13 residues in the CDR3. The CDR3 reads CTFEGTGSYEQYF. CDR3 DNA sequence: TGCACCTTTGAAGGGACAGGGTCCTACGAGCAGTACTTC.

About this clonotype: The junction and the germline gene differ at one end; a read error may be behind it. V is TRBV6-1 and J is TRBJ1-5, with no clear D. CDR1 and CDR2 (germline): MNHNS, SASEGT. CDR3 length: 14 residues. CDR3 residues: CVSSGDHNNQPQHF. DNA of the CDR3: TGTGTCAGCAGTGGAGACCATAACAATCAGCCCCAGCATTTT.

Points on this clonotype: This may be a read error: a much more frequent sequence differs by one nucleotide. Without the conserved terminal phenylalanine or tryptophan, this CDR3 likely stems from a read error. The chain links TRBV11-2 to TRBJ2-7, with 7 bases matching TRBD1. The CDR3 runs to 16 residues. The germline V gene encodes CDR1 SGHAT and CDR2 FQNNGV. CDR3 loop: CAGRSHSSGTAYEQYI. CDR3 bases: TGTGCCGGCAGGTCCCATTCCTCCGGGACAGCCTACGAGCAGTACATC.

CDR3 DNA: TGTGCCAGTAGTATGAAGGCCATCACCGGGGAGCTGTTTTTT. It is translated as CASSMKAITGELFF. The J gene is TRBJ2-2, the V gene TRBV19; no clear D. Trimming stripped 3 bases from V and 4 bases from J, with 9 bases between. There are 14 residues in the CDR3. Germline CDR1 reads LNHDA; CDR2 reads SQIVND (reference sequence).

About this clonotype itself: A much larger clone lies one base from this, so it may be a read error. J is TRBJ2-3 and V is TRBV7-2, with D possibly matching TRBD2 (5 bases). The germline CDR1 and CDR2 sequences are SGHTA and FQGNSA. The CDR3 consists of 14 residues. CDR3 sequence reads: CARSLRSGSDTQYF. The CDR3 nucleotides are TGTGCCAGAAGCTTACGGAGCGGCTCAGATACGCAGTATTTT.

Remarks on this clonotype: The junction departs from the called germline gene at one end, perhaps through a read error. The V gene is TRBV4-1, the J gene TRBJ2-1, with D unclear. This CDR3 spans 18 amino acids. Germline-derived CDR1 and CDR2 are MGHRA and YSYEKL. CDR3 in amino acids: CASSQRLSGYHDCNEQSF. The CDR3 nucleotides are TGCGCCAGCAGCCAACGCTTAAGTGGCTACCATGACTGCAATGAGCAGTCCTTC.

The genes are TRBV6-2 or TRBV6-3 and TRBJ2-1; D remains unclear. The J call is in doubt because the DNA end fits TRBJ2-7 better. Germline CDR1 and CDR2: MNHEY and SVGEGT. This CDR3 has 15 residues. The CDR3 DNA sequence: TGTGCCAGCAGTTTAATCCCATCCTCCTACAATGAGCAGTACTTC. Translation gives CASSLIPSSYNEQYF.

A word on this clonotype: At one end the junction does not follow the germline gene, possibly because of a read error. The CDR3 protein is CASSLEGDGNQPQHF. In nucleotides, the CDR3 is TGTGCCAGCAGCTTAGAAGGGGACGGGAATCAGCCCCAGCATTTC. The chain is built from TRBV7-8 and TRBJ1-5, with a tentative D call TRBD1 (5 bases). This CDR3 comprises 15 residues. Germline V lookup: CDR1 SGHVS, CDR2 FQNEAQ.

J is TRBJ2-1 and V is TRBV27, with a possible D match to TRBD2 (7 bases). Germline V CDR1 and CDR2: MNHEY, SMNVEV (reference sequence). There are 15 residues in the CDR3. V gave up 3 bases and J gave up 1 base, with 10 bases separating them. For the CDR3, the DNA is TGTGCCAGCAGTTTCGGGGGGCTTTCCTACAATGAGCAGTTCTTC. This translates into CASSFGGLSYNEQFF.

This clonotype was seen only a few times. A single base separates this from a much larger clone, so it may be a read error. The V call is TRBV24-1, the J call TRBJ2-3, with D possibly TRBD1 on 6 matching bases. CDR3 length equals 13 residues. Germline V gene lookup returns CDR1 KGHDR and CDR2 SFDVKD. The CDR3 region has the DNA TGTGCCACCAGGGACAGTAGCATAGATACGCAGTATTTT. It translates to CATRDSSIDTQYF.

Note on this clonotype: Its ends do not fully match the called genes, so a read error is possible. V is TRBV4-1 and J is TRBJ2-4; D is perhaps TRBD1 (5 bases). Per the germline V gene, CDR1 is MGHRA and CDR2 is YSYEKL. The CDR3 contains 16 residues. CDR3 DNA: TGCGCCAGCAGCCGAAGTATTGATGGGGCCAAGAACATTCAGTACTTC. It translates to CASSRSIDGAKNIQYF.

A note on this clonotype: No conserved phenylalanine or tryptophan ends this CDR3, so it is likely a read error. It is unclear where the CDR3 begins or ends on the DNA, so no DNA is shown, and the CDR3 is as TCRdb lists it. CDR3 amino acids: CSVAASQETRYL. The rearrangement uses TRBV29-1 and TRBJ2-5. Germline lookup yields CDR1 SQVTM and CDR2 ANQGSEA. The length of the CDR3 is 12 amino acids, counting both ends.

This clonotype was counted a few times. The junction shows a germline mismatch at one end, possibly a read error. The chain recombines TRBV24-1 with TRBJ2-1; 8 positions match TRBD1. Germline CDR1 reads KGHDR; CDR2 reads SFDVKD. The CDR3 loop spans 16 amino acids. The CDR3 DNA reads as TGTGCCACCACTGATTCCGCCGGGACAGGTTACAATGAGCAGTTCTTC. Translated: CATTDSAGTGYNEQFF.

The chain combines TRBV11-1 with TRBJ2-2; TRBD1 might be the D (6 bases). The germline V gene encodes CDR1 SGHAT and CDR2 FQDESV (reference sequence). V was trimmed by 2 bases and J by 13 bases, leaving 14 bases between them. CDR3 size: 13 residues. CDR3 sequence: CASSLIRFRGLFF. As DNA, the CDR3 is TGTGCCAGCAGCTTAATACGTTTCAGGGGGCTGTTTTTT. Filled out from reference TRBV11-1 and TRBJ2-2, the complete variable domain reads EAEVAQSPRYKITEKSQAVAFWCDPISGHATLYWYRQILGQGPELLVQFQDESVVDDSQLPKDRFSAERLKGVDSTLKIQPAELGDSAMYLCASSLIRFRGLFFGEGSRLTVL.